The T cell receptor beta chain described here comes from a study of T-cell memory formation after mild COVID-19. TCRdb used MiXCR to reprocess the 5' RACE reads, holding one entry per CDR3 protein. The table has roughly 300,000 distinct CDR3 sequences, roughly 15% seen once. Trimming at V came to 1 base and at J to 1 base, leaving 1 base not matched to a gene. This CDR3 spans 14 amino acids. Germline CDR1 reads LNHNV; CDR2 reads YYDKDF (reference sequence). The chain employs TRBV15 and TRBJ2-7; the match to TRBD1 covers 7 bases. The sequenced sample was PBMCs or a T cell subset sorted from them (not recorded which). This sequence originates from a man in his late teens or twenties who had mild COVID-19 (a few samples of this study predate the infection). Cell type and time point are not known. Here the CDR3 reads CATSRGDSSYEQYF. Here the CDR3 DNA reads TGTGCCACCAGCAGAGGGGACAGTTCCTACGAGCAGTACTTC. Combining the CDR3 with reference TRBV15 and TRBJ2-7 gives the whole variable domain DAMVIQNPRYQVTQFGKPVTLSCSQTLNHNVMYWYQQKSSQAPKLLFHYYDKDFNNEADTPDNFQSRRPNTSFCFLDIRSPGLGDTAMYLCATSRGDSSYEQYFGPGTRLTVT.